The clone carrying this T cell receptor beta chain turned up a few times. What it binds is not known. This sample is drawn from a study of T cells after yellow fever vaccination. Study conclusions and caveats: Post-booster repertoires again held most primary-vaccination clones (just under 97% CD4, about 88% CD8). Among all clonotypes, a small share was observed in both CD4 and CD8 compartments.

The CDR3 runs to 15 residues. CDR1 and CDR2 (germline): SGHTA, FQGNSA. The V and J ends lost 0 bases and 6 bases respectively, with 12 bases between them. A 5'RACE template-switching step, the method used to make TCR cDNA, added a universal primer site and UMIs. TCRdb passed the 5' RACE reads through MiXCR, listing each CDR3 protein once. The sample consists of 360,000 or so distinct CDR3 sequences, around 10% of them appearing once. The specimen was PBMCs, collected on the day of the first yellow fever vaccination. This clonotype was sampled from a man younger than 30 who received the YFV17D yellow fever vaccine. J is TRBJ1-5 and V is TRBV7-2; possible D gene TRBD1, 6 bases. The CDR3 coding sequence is TGTGCCAGCAGCTTAGCGGGCAGGGGCGCTCAGCCCCAGCATTTT. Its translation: CASSLAGRGAQPQHF.